The entry below gives a single TCR beta chain sequence along with its context. Profiling relied on immunoSEQ multiplex PCR, and the TCRdb table lists in-frame clones only, not all of them. The profile shows roughly 27,000 clones, roughly four fifths of them singletons. Documented treatment: preoperative locoregional IRX-2 cytokine immunotherapy. Patients received preoperative, locoregional IRX-2 cytokine immunotherapy in a phase Ib study. These data come from a study of preoperative IRX-2 immunotherapy in early breast cancer. The source of this sequence is a human donor with breast cancer. The input for sequencing was lymph node tissue, taken after IRX-2 immunotherapy.

DNA of the CDR3: TGTGCCTGGACTATTGGTACTCAGGAGACCCAGTACTTC. It specifies CAWTIGTQETQYF. The gene calls are TRBV30 and TRBJ2-5; D is unresolved. Trimming took 4 bases from V and 5 from J, leaving 14 bases between them. Per germline, CDR1 GTSNPN and CDR2 SVGIG (reference sequence). The CDR3 spans 13 residues.